The 21 T cell receptor beta chains given below trace back to one sample, sequenced in a study of T cell changes during pregnancy in multiple sclerosis. The data were produced by immunoSEQ multiplex PCR, yet TCRdb's version contains in-frame clones alone and is incomplete. The sample carries 100,000 to 140,000 clones, 85% to 95% recorded once. The sample here was peripheral blood, taken in the third trimester of pregnancy. Receptors were obtained from a female donor in good health, enrolled as a control in a pregnancy study.

This chain links TRBV5-1 with TRBJ1-2; TRBD1 matches 10 bases. This CDR3 is 15 amino acids long. V was clipped by 4 bases and J by 8 bases; unmatched bases: 11. The germline V gene encodes CDR1 SGHRS and CDR2 YFSETQ. The CDR3 nucleotides read TGCGCCAGCAGCAGGGGACAGGGGACGACGTACGGCTACACCTTC. It encodes CASSRGQGTTYGYTF.

The CDR3 nucleotides read TGCGCCAGCAGCCATGACACGGACTATGGCTACACCTTC. It specifies CASSHDTDYGYTF. V gene TRBV4-3 combines with J gene TRBJ1-2; no reliable D call. Between the trimmed V and J ends, which lost 3 bases and 3 bases, there was a span of 8 bases. CDR3 length: 13 residues. Germline CDR1 LGHNA, CDR2 YSLEER.

J is TRBJ2-5 and V is TRBV30, with TRBD2 identical over 7 bases. The germline V gene has CDR1 GTSNPN and CDR2 SVGIG (reference sequence). The CDR3 length is 14 residues. The ends lost 5 bases at V and 5 bases at J; junction bases unmatched: 11. DNA for the CDR3: TGTGCCTGGGGACCTCGGACTAGATGGGAGACCCAGTACTTC. As protein: CAWGPRTRWETQYF.

The chain joins TRBV6-1 to TRBJ1-6; 7 positions match TRBD1. V shed 10 bases and J 2 bases; nucleotides not matched to a gene: 2. Germline CDR1 MNHNS, CDR2 SASEGT. The CDR3 sequence is 13 residues long. The CDR3 reads CATGTAYNSPLHF. The CDR3, as DNA: TGTGCCACCGGGACAGCCTATAATTCACCCCTCCACTTT.

V usage is TRBV6-6 and J usage is TRBJ1-3, with D tentatively TRBD1 (5 bases). The CDR3 contains 16 residues. Per the germline V gene, CDR1 is MNHNY and CDR2 is SVGAGI (reference sequence). Trimming took 6 bases from V and 0 from J, leaving 15 bases between them. CDR3 amino acids: CASSQQRQTSGNTIYF. The DNA for the CDR3 is TGTGCCAGCAGCCAACAACGACAGACCTCTGGAAACACCATATATTTT.

Regarding this clone: This same CDR3 is encoded by further DNA sequences in the sample. The chain carries TRBV6-5 and TRBJ2-7; D may be TRBD2 (5 bases). V lost 2 bases to trimming and J lost 2 bases, with 10 bases between them. Germline V gene lookup returns CDR1 MNHEY and CDR2 SVGAGI. The CDR3 is made up of 14 amino acids. Written as DNA, the CDR3 is TGTGCCAGCAGTTACCGGGGAGCGGCCTACGAGCAGTACTTC. Its protein is CASSYRGAAYEQYF.

The chain couples TRBV7-9 to TRBJ1-2, with D perhaps TRBD1 (5 bases). CDR3 length: 14 residues. The V end lost 1 base, the J end lost 4 bases, and 10 bases lay between the germline ends. Germline CDR1 reads SEHNR; CDR2 reads FQNEAQ (reference sequence). The CDR3 loop is CASSLGQTAYGYTF. The CDR3, as DNA: TGTGCCAGCAGCTTAGGACAGACAGCCTATGGCTACACCTTC.

The chain employs TRBV6-5 and TRBJ2-7; no clear D. CDR1 MNHEY and CDR2 SVGAGI come from the germline V gene. The CDR3 has 15 amino acids. The V gene lost 7 bases and the J gene lost 6 bases, with 22 bases spanning the gap. The CDR3 nucleotides read TGTGCCAGCATCCACGCCGGCGGCCGCTCCGGCGAGCAGTACTTC. This codes for CASIHAGGRSGEQYF.

This clone was counted a few times. J is TRBJ1-1 and V is TRBV30; the match to TRBD1 covers 9 bases. V was clipped by 3 bases and J by 4 bases; unmatched bases: 6. Per the germline V gene, CDR1 is GTSNPN and CDR2 is SVGIG (reference sequence). The CDR3 is 14 residues long. CDR3 loop: CAWRPGTGITEAFF. The CDR3 nucleotides read TGTGCCTGGAGACCCGGGACAGGGATCACTGAAGCTTTCTTT. Together with reference TRBV30 and TRBJ1-1, the CDR3 gives the full variable domain: SQTIHQWPATLVQPVGSPLSLECTVEGTSNPNLYWYRQAAGRGLQLLFYSVGIGQISSEVPQNLSASRPQDRQFILSSKKLLLSDSGFYLCAWRPGTGITEAFFGQGTRLTVV.

This clone was seen once. The chain combines TRBV7-2 with TRBJ2-7, with unresolved D. CDR1 is SGHTA and CDR2 is FQGNSA in the germline V gene. This CDR3 contains 13 residues. V gave up 4 bases and J gave up 3 bases, with 10 bases separating them. CDR3 DNA sequence: TGTGCCAGCAGCTCCAGTGGCATCTACGAGCAGTACTTC. This translates into CASSSSGIYEQYF.

V gene TRBV4-1 combines with J gene TRBJ2-4; no clear D. The CDR3 sequence is 16 residues long. Germline CDR1 is MGHRA and CDR2 is YSYEKL. V was shortened by 5 bases and J by 0 bases, with 14 bases between the two germline ends. CDR3 bases: TGCGCCAGCAGCGGAGTCGGTTTTTTAGCCAAAAACATTCAGTACTTC. This translates into CASSGVGFLAKNIQYF.

The CDR3 nucleotides read TGTGCCAGCAGCTTAGCGCGTAACAGAAACTACGAGCAGTACTTC. Residues: CASSLARNRNYEQYF. The V call is TRBV7-9, the J call TRBJ2-7; no definite D call. CDR3 length equals 15 residues. V was trimmed by 0 bases and J by 3 bases, leaving 12 bases between them. Germline CDR1 is SEHNR and CDR2 is FQNEAQ (reference sequence).

The CDR3 DNA follows: TGTGCCAGCAGCGAGGGACAGGGTAAAGATTCACCCCTCCACTTT. Residues: CASSEGQGKDSPLHF. V usage is TRBV9 and J usage is TRBJ1-6, with 9 bases identical to TRBD1. V lost 3 bases and J lost 8; bases outside the gene matches: 6. The germline gives CDR1 SGDLS, CDR2 YYNGEE. CDR3 size: 15 residues. Full variable domain (rest looked up from reference TRBV9 and TRBJ1-6): DSGVTQTPKHLITATGQRVTLRCSPRSGDLSVYWYQQSLDQGLQFLIQYYNGEERAKGNILERFSAQQFPDLHSELNLSSLELGDSALYFCASSEGQGKDSPLHFGNGTRLTVT.

This chain uses TRBV19 with TRBJ1-5; unclear D gene. The CDR3 extends over 14 amino acids. Between the trimmed V and J ends, which lost 10 bases and 0 bases, there was a span of 13 bases. Germline V CDR1 and CDR2: LNHDA, SQIVND (reference sequence). The CDR3 protein is CATQNRDSNQPQHF. CDR3 nucleotide sequence: TGTGCCACGCAAAACAGAGATAGCAATCAGCCCCAGCATTTT.

The gene calls are TRBV7-3 and TRBJ1-1; tentative D call: TRBD1 (5 bases). This CDR3 has 15 residues. The ends were cut back, 0 bases at V and 1 base at J, with 9 bases in the middle. Germline lookup yields CDR1 SGHTA and CDR2 FQGTGA. The CDR3: CASSLTGLTNTEAFF. The DNA for the CDR3 is TGTGCCAGCAGCTTAACGGGGCTGACGAACACTGAAGCTTTCTTT. The whole variable domain, remainder taken from reference TRBV7-3 and TRBJ1-1, is GAGVSQTPSNKVTEKGKYVELRCDPISGHTALYWYRQSLGQGPEFLIYFQGTGAADDSGLPNDRFFAVRPEGSVSTLKIQRTERGDSAVYLCASSLTGLTNTEAFFGQGTRLTVV.

The chain couples TRBV7-6 to TRBJ2-3; D is undetermined. The germline V gene has CDR1 SGHVS and CDR2 FNYEAQ. V gave up 8 bases and J gave up 4 bases, with 7 bases separating them. This CDR3 spans 11 amino acids. The CDR3 DNA follows: TGTGCCAGCGGAGTAGCAGATACGCAGTATTTT. Encoded protein: CASGVADTQYF. The entire variable domain, with the rest obtained from reference TRBV7-6 and TRBJ2-3, is as follows: GAGVSQSPRYKVTKRGQDVALRCDPISGHVSLYWYRQALGQGPEFLTYFNYEAQQDKSGLPNDRFSAERPEGSISTLTIQRTEQRDSAMYRCASGVADTQYFGPGTRLTVL.

The chain couples TRBV27 to TRBJ1-4; D is undetermined. The CDR3 is 15 amino acids. Trimming took 3 bases from V and 6 from J, leaving 14 bases between them. CDR1 is MNHEY, CDR2 SMNVEV, per germline (reference sequence). This chain's CDR3 is CASSFIGLGDEKLFF. CDR3 nucleotides: TGTGCCAGCAGTTTTATAGGCCTAGGCGATGAAAAACTGTTTTTT.

The chain carries TRBV18 and TRBJ1-1; no firm D call. The CDR3 is 13 residues long. Germline V CDR1 and CDR2: KGHSH, LQKENI. V lost 6 bases and J lost 4, with 12 bases in between. The CDR3 region has the DNA TGTGCCAGCTCCCGGGGAGGCAGCACTGAAGCTTTCTTT. It encodes CASSRGGSTEAFF. Variable domain in full (rest from reference TRBV18 and TRBJ1-1): NAGVMQNPRHLVRRRGQEARLRCSPMKGHSHVYWYRQLPEEGLKFMVYLQKENIIDESGMPKERFSAEFPKEGPSILRIQQVVRGDSAAYFCASSRGGSTEAFFGQGTRLTVV.

V usage is TRBV7-9 and J usage is TRBJ2-1; 9 bases are shared with TRBD2. The CDR3 has 15 amino acids. CDR1 is SEHNR and CDR2 is FQNEAQ in the germline V gene (reference sequence). The V and J ends lost 3 bases and 4 bases, in that order; junction bases with no gene match: 4. The CDR3 nucleotides read TGTGCCAGCAGCTTCTCGGCGGGGGGGTACAATGAGCAGTTCTTC. It encodes CASSFSAGGYNEQFF.

The CDR3 sequence: CAWRAEGLQRGSPLHF. The CDR3 bases are TGTGCCTGGAGGGCTGAGGGACTCCAGAGGGGATCACCCCTCCACTTT. The rearrangement links TRBV30 to TRBJ1-6; TRBD1 is a possible D gene (5 bases). V dropped 3 bases and J dropped 10 bases, with 22 bases sitting between them. In germline, CDR1 is GTSNPN, CDR2 SVGIG (reference sequence). The length of the CDR3 is 16 residues.

The chain uses TRBV5-1 and TRBJ1-1, with D perhaps TRBD1 (6 bases). The CDR3 spans 15 residues. CDR1 and CDR2 (germline): SGHRS, YFSETQ. Trimming stripped 0 bases from V and 5 bases from J, with 14 bases between. As DNA, the CDR3 is TGCGCCAGCAGCTTGGCTGCAGGGGCCCGGACTGAAGCTTTCTTT. Translated, it gives CASSLAAGARTEAFF.